The clone carrying this TCR beta chain has just a few counts. Its antigen is unidentified. Building the TCR beta libraries relied on iRepertoire HTBI primers, and CDR3 regions underwent Arm-PCR. MiXCR was run by TCRdb on the multiplex PCR reads, yielding one entry per CDR3 protein. The table records roughly 320,000 distinct CDR3 sequences, roughly 17% of them present only once. The V gene lost 4 bases and the J gene lost 5 bases, with 14 bases spanning the gap. CDR3 length: 13 residues. Germline values: CDR1 GTSNPN, CDR2 SVGIG (reference sequence). Time point defined: newly diagnosed GD, antithyroid drugs for less than 3 months. Following extraction of RNA from PBMCs, that RNA was used to make the TCR library. The sample originates from a study of regulatory T cells in long-lasting Graves disease. Points from the study as a whole: Lower TCR diversity characterized persistent Graves' patients relative to newly diagnosed patients.

The same data also went into a second study, on T cells in Graves' hyperthyroidism and ophthalmopathy.

This sequence was found in a man aged 35 to 55 with Graves disease. The rearrangement links TRBV30 to TRBJ1-1, with D perhaps matching TRBD1 (5 bases). Specimen: peripheral blood mononuclear cells (PBMCs), collected at new diagnosis, from a patient treated with antithyroid drugs. The DNA of the CDR3 is TGTGCCTGGAAACGCCTCGGGGGGACTGAAGCTTTCTTT. Its translation: CAWKRLGGTEAFF.